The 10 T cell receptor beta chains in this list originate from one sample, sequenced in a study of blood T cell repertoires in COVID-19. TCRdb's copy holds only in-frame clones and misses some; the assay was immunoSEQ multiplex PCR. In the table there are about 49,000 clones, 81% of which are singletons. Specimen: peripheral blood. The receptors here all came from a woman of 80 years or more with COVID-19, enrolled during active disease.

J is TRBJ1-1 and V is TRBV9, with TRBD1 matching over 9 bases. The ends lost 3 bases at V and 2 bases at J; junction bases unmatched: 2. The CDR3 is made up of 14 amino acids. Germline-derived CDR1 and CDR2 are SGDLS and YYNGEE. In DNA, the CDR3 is TGTGCCAGCAGCGCCACAGGGGGCAACACTGAAGCTTTCTTT. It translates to CASSATGGNTEAFF. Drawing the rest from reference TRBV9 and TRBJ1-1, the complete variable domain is DSGVTQTPKHLITATGQRVTLRCSPRSGDLSVYWYQQSLDQGLQFLIQYYNGEERAKGNILERFSAQQFPDLHSELNLSSLELGDSALYFCASSATGGNTEAFFGQGTRLTVV.

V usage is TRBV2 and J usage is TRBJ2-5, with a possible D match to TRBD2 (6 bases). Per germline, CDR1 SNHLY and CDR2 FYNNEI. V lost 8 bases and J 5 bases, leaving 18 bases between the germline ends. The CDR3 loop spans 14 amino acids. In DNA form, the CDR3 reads TGTGCCAGCCTCTTTACCGGGCTAGCGGAGACCCAGTACTTC. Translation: CASLFTGLAETQYF.

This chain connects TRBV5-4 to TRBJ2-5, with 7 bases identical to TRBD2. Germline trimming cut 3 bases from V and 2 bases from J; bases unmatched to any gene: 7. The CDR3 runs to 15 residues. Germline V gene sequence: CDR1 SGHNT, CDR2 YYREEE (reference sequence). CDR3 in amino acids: CASSWPGRRQETQYF. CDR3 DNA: TGTGCCAGCAGCTGGCCCGGGAGGCGGCAAGAGACCCAGTACTTC.

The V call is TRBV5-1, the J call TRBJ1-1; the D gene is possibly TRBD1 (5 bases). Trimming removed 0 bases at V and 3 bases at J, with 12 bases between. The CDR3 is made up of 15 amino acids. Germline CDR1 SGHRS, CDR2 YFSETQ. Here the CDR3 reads CASSLVGGTYTEAFF. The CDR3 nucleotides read TGCGCCAGCAGCTTGGTTGGGGGGACGTACACTGAAGCTTTCTTT.

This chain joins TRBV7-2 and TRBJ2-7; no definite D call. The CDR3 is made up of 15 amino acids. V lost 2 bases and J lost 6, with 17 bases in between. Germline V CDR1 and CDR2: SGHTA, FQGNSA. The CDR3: CASSLNFGRPSEQYF. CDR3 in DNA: TGTGCCAGCAGCTTAAACTTTGGCAGGCCCTCCGAGCAGTACTTC. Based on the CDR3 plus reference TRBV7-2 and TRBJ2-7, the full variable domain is GAGVSQSPSNKVTEKGKDVELRCDPISGHTALYWYRQSLGQGLEFLIYFQGNSAPDKSGLPSDRFSAERTGGSVSTLTIQRTQQEDSAVYLCASSLNFGRPSEQYFGPGTRLTVT.

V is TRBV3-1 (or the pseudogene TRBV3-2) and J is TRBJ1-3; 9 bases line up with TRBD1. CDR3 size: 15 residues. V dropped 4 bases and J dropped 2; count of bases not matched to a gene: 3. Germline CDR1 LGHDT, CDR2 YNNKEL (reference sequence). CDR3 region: CASSPTGGTGNTIYF. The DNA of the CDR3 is TGTGCCAGCAGCCCAACAGGGGGCACTGGAAACACCATATATTTT.

This CDR3 is CASSSELQGTNEKLFF. CDR3 coding DNA: TGTGCCAGCAGCTCTGAATTACAGGGGACTAATGAAAAACTGTTTTTT. The chain recombines TRBV7-9 with TRBJ1-4, with 7 nucleotides matching TRBD1. Germline V gene data show CDR1 as SEHNR and CDR2 as FQNEAQ (reference sequence). This CDR3 is built from 16 residues. V lost 4 bases and J lost 2; bases outside the gene matches: 7.

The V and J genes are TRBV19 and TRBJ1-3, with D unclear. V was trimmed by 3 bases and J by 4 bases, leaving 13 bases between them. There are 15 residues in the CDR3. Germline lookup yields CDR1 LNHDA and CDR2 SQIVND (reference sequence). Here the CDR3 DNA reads TGTGCCAGTAGTATGAACCGTATGGCCGGAAACACCATATATTTT. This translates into CASSMNRMAGNTIYF.

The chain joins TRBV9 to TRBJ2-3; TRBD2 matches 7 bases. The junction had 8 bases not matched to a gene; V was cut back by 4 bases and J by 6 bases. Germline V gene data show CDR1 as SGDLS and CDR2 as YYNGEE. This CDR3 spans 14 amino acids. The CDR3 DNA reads TGTGCCAGCAGCCCGACCGCCGGGGGGGATACGCAGTATTTT. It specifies CASSPTAGGDTQYF. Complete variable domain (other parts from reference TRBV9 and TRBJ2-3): DSGVTQTPKHLITATGQRVTLRCSPRSGDLSVYWYQQSLDQGLQFLIQYYNGEERAKGNILERFSAQQFPDLHSELNLSSLELGDSALYFCASSPTAGGDTQYFGPGTRLTVL.

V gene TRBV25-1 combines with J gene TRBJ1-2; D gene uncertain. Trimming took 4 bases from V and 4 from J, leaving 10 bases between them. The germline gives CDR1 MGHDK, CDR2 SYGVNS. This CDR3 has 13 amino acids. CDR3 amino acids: CASSGLPGYGYTF. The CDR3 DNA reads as TGTGCCAGCAGTGGGTTGCCGGGCTATGGCTACACCTTC.